The entry below gives a single TCR beta chain sequence along with its context. What it recognizes is unknown. Noted time point: cycle 4 day 1 (C4D1), after more than five weeks of nivolumab. Each patient experienced a relapse that followed autologous stem cell transplantation, and brentuximab vedotin exposure varied. The CDR3 has 15 residues. Germline CDR1 and CDR2: SNHLY and FYNNEI. V lost 6 bases to trimming and J lost 1 base, with 15 bases between them. These data belong to a study of PD-1 blockade in classical Hodgkin lymphoma. Study-level points and caveats: In newly diagnosed patients, baseline TCR diversity was reportedly below that of healthy donors. Before treatment, complete responders showed about the same diversity as newly diagnosed patients.

Produced via immunoSEQ multiplex PCR; TCRdb's table is partial and in-frame only. The table records 100,000 or so clones, roughly nine tenths of them present only once. The sample consisted of peripheral blood mononuclear cells (PBMCs), taken before the fourth cycle of nivolumab. This TCR came from a human donor with classical Hodgkin lymphoma. The chain couples TRBV2 to TRBJ2-5; possibly TRBD2 for D (5 bases). Written as DNA, the CDR3 is TGTGCCAGCAGCTGGTTGGAGGCGGTCCAAGAGACCCAGTACTTC. This sequence encodes CASSWLEAVQETQYF. The full variable domain, in which reference TRBV2 and TRBJ2-5 provide the parts outside the CDR3, is EPEVTQTPSHQVTQMGQEVILRCVPISNHLYFYWYRQILGQKVEFLVSFYNNEISEKSEIFDDQFSVERPDGSNFTLKIRSTKLEDSAMYFCASSWLEAVQETQYFGPGTRLLVL.